The 16 T cell receptor beta chains presented below share a single source sample, sequenced in a study of post-analysis software for immune sequencing data (dated by TCRdb to between 2014 and 2017). The investigation overall reported the following: Significantly higher frequencies in patients than in controls were found for roughly 5 TRBV segments, including TRBV5-6, TRBV5-1 and TRBV20-1.

The library was obtained by PCR. Sequencer: Illumina HiSeq 2500. Unique molecular identifiers were incorporated into TCR beta cDNA libraries to reduce PCR and sequencing biases. The public reads were run again by TCRdb, first through fastp at Q25 and then through MiXCR, and only productive beta chains were kept. Each record represents a unique CDR3 protein, reported with the most common genes and DNA among its rows. This sample is represented by 380,000 or so distinct CDR3 sequences; approximately 33% of them were singletons. The ten most abundant clones make up roughly 12% of the sample. No antigen has been identified for these receptors. The sequenced material came from blood. These receptors were collected from a girl aged 10 to 17 with multiple sclerosis.

The chain combines TRBV6-5 with TRBJ1-1; D possibly corresponds to TRBD1 (5 bases). The CDR3 contains 13 residues. CDR1 is MNHEY and CDR2 is SVGAGI in the germline V gene. The ends were cut back, 2 bases at V and 5 bases at J, with 9 bases in the middle. This CDR3 reads CASSYGGGTEAFF. The CDR3 DNA follows: TGTGCCAGCAGTTACGGTGGGGGGACTGAAGCTTTCTTT.

Ten or more counts support this clonotype. This chain connects TRBV4-1 to TRBJ2-7, with no clear D. The CDR3 runs to 14 residues. Germline V gene data show CDR1 as MGHRA and CDR2 as YSYEKL. Trimming took 3 bases from V and 5 from J, leaving 14 bases between them. In DNA, the CDR3 is TGCGCCAGCAGCCAGCTCGGAGATTCAAACGAGCAGTACTTC. Protein product: CASSQLGDSNEQYF.

The gene calls are TRBV20-1 and TRBJ1-2; 7 bases agree with TRBD1. Germline CDR1 and CDR2: DFQATT and SNEGSKA (reference sequence). CDR3 length: 14 residues. V shed 1 base and J 4 bases; nucleotides not matched to a gene: 6. The CDR3 region is CSARGRGIGYGYTF. The CDR3 DNA follows: TGCAGTGCTAGAGGCAGGGGGATAGGCTATGGCTACACCTTC.

This clonotype has only a few counts. The chain employs TRBV3-1 and TRBJ2-1; D is possibly TRBD2 (6 bases). CDR3 size: 14 residues. Germline CDR1 LGHDT, CDR2 YNNKEL (reference sequence). The V end lost 0 bases, the J end lost 9 bases, and 12 bases lay between the germline ends. Here the CDR3 reads CASSQDPGTFEQFF. The CDR3, as DNA: TGTGCCAGCAGCCAAGATCCCGGGACTTTTGAGCAGTTCTTC.

This rearrangement joins TRBV6-2 or TRBV6-3 to TRBJ1-1; weak D call: TRBD1 (6 bases). The CDR3 totals 14 residues. Trimming cost V 4 bases and J 8 bases, with 17 bases left between them. Germline V lookup: CDR1 MNHEY, CDR2 SVGEGT. CDR3 in amino acids: CASSSPPGVGEAFF. As DNA, the CDR3 is TGTGCCAGCAGTTCCCCGCCAGGGGTGGGCGAAGCTTTCTTT.

V usage is TRBV3-1 and J usage is TRBJ1-2; possible D gene TRBD1, 6 bases. CDR3 size: 14 residues. Trimming cost V 4 bases and J 0 bases, with 9 bases left between them. Germline CDR1 LGHDT, CDR2 YNNKEL (reference sequence). The CDR3 protein is CASSRDRPNYGYTF. CDR3 nucleotides: TGTGCCAGCAGCCGAGACAGGCCTAACTATGGCTACACCTTC.

This clonotype came up a few times. Here the CDR3 reads CASSLVGVGANVLTF. As DNA, the CDR3 is TGTGCCAGCAGCTTAGTGGGGGTCGGGGCCAACGTCCTGACTTTC. The gene calls are TRBV7-2 and TRBJ2-6; D tentatively fits TRBD1 or TRBD2 (5 bases each). The V end was cut by 1 base, the J end by 4 bases, with 8 bases between. This CDR3 is built from 15 residues. Germline CDR1 and CDR2: SGHTA and FQGNSA.

Details on this clonotype: This may be a read error, as it is one base from a much larger clone. This chain joins TRBV12-3 or TRBV12-4 and TRBJ2-7; D gene unclear. The CDR3 length is 12 residues. For the CDR3, the DNA is TGTGCCAGCAGTTTTGGCTCCTACGGGCAGTACTTC. It codes for CASSFGSYGQYF.

This clonotype has ten or more counts. V usage is TRBV4-2 and J usage is TRBJ1-5; D ambiguous. The length of the CDR3 is 17 residues. Trimming took 0 bases from V and 1 from J, leaving 13 bases between them. Germline V gene sequence: CDR1 LGHNA, CDR2 YNFKEQ. CDR3 nucleotides: TGTGCCAGCAGCCAAGAAGGAACCCCAATAAGCAATCAGCCCCAGCATTTT. Translation: CASSQEGTPISNQPQHF.

This clonotype turned up a few times. This chain uses TRBV20-1 with TRBJ2-1; TRBD1 or TRBD2 may be the D gene (5 bases each). Looked up from germline, CDR1 is DFQATT and CDR2 is SNEGSKA (reference sequence). The CDR3 is 13 residues long. The germline V and J ends were trimmed by 6 bases and 3 bases, with 12 bases remaining between them. DNA for the CDR3: TGCAGTGCGCTACGGGACGTCTACAATGAGCAGTTCTTC. It specifies CSALRDVYNEQFF.

The chain links TRBV12-3 or TRBV12-4 to TRBJ2-7; D gene uncertain. This CDR3 region has 12 residues. V was cut by 7 bases and J by 5 bases, with 12 bases left in between. CDR3 nucleotides: TGTGCCAGCACTCGGTCTTGGGACGAGCAGTACTTC. It specifies CASTRSWDEQYF.

The V and J genes are TRBV3-1 and TRBJ2-4, with TRBD2 as a possible D gene (5 bases). The J call may be wrong; the DNA end is better matched by TRBJ2-7. CDR3 length equals 14 residues. From germline, CDR1 is LGHDT and CDR2 YNNKEL (reference sequence). The DNA of the CDR3 is TGTGCCAGCAGCCCTGGTAGTCAGGCGGGCGAGCAGTACTTC. Translation gives CASSPGSQAGEQYF.

This clonotype was counted only a few times. This chain links TRBV7-2 with TRBJ2-7; 7 nucleotides align to TRBD2. V was clipped by 6 bases and J by 0 bases; unmatched bases: 5. This CDR3 has 14 residues. The germline V gene encodes CDR1 SGHTA and CDR2 FQGNSA. CDR3 loop: CASSSAGSSYEQYF. The CDR3 DNA sequence: TGTGCCAGCAGTTCAGCGGGGAGCTCCTACGAGCAGTACTTC.

This clonotype was counted between two and nine times. The chain recombines TRBV29-1 with TRBJ2-5, with 11 bases that match TRBD2. The J segment lost 1 base and the V segment lost 7 bases, leaving 5 bases of the junction unmatched. Looked up from germline, CDR1 is SQVTM and CDR2 is ANQGSEA. The CDR3 runs to 14 residues. CDR3 sequence (DNA): TGCAGCGCCGGACTAGCGGGTGTCCAAGAGACCCAGTACTTC. Protein sequence: CSAGLAGVQETQYF.

This clonotype came up a few times. The chain employs TRBV2 and TRBJ2-3; 10 bases align to TRBD1. Trimming took 4 bases from V and 3 from J; bases not matched to a gene: 4. Germline CDR1 SNHLY, CDR2 FYNNEI. This CDR3 spans 15 amino acids. CDR3 in amino acids: CASSGGQGRTDTQYF. The CDR3 DNA reads TGTGCCAGCAGTGGGGGACAGGGGAGGACAGATACGCAGTATTTT.

The rearrangement uses TRBV11-2 and TRBJ2-1, with 14 nucleotides matching TRBD2. With 5 bases clipped from V and 0 bases from J, the junction kept 9 bases outside the gene matches. Looked up from germline, CDR1 is SGHAT and CDR2 is FQNNGV. This CDR3 is built from 19 residues. The CDR3 loop reads CASSLRTSGGSSSYNEQFF. CDR3 nucleotides: TGTGCCAGCAGCCTCAGGACTAGCGGGGGGTCTAGCTCCTACAATGAGCAGTTCTTC.